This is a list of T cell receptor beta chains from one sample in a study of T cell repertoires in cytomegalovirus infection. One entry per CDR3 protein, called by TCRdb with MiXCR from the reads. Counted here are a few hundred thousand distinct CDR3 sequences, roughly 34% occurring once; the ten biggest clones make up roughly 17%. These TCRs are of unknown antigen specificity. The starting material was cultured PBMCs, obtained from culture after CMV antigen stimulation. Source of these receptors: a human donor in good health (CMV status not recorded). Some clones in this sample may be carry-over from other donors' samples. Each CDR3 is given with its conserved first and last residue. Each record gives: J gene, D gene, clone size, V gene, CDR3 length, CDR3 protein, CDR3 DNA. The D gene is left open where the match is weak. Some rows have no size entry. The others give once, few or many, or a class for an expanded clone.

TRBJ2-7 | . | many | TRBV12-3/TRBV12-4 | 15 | CASSLTGRSSYEQYF | TGTGCCAGCAGTTTAACAGGCCGAAGCTCCTACGAGCAGTACTTC
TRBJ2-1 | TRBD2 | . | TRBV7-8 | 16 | CASSFVAGETYNEQFF | TGTGCCAGCAGCTTTGTAGCGGGAGAGACCTACAATGAGCAGTTCTTC
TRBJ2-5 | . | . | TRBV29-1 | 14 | CSVDRLRVGETQYF | TGCAGCGTTGATAGGCTAAGGGTCGGGGAGACCCAGTACTTC
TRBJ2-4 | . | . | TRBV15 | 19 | CATSRDKIAETLAKNIQYF | TGTGCCACCAGCAGAGATAAGATTGCAGAGACCTTAGCCAAAAACATTCAGTACTTC
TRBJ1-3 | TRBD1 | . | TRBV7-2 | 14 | CSSTPDRAGNTIYF | TGTTCCAGCACCCCGGACAGGGCTGGAAACACCATATATTTT
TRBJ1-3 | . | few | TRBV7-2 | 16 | CASSLSVSSSGNTIYF | TGTGCCAGCAGCTTAAGCGTCTCGAGCTCTGGAAACACCATATATTTT
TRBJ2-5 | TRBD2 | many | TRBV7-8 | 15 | CASSLTTSGRETQYF | TGTGCCAGCAGCTTAACCACTAGCGGGAGAGAGACCCAGTACTTC
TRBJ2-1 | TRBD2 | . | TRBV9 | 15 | CASSPLAGGSNEQFF | TGTGCCAGCAGCCCGTTAGCGGGAGGGAGCAATGAGCAGTTCTTC
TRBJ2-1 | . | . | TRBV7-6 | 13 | CAIIYSGPNEQFF | TGTGCCATCATTTATTCAGGGCCCAATGAGCAGTTCTTC
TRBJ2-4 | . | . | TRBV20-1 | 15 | CSARDRRGAKNIQYF | TGCAGTGCTAGAGATAGAAGGGGGGCCAAAAACATTCAGTACTTC
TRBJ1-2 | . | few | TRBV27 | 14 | CASSPLSARGGYTF | TGTGCCAGCAGCCCCTTATCGGCGCGAGGTGGCTACACCTTC
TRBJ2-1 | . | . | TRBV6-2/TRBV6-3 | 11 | CASSRTNEQFF | TGTGCCAGCAGCCGCACCAATGAGCAGTTCTTC
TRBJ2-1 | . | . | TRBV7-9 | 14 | CASSLPGSIGEQFF | TGTGCCAGCAGCTTACCGGGAAGCATTGGTGAGCAGTTCTTC
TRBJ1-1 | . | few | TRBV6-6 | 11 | CASNTGPEAFF | TGTGCCAGCAATACCGGGCCGGAAGCTTTCTTT
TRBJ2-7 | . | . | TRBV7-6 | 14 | CASSPVGFSYEQYF | TGTGCCAGCAGCCCCGTGGGGTTCTCCTACGAGCAGTACTTC
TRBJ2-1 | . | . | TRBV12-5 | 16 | CASGLVLGREYGEQFF | TGTGCTAGTGGTTTGGTACTCGGTCGGGAGTATGGTGAGCAGTTCTTC
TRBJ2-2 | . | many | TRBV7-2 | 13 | CASSFGRTGELFF | TGTGCCAGCAGCTTCGGGCGGACCGGGGAGCTGTTTTTT
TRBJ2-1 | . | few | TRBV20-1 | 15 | CSARDDRLYNNEQFF | TGCAGTGCTAGAGATGACCGACTTTATAACAATGAGCAGTTCTTC
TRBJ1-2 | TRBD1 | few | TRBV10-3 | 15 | CAIRDGTGGAYGYTF | TGTGCCATCAGAGACGGGACAGGGGGTGCCTATGGCTACACCTTC
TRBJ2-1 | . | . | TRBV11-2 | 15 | CASSLVGGVGNEQFF | TGTGCCAGCAGCTTAGTCGGTGGTGTGGGGAATGAGCAGTTCTTC
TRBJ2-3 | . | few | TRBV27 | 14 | CASTHPGATDTQYF | TGTGCCAGCACTCACCCCGGGGCCACAGATACGCAGTATTTT
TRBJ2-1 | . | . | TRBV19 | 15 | CASSLRQGMVNEQFF | TGTGCCAGTAGCCTACGGCAGGGAATGGTCAATGAGCAGTTCTTC
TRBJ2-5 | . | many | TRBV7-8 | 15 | CASSPGGGSQETQYF | TGTGCCAGCAGCCCCGGTGGGGGCAGCCAAGAGACCCAGTACTTC
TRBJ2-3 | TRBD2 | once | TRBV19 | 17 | CASSIAAGSGSTDTQYF | TGTGCCAGTAGTATAGCGGCAGGTAGCGGGAGCACAGATACGCAGTATTTT